The following is a T cell receptor (beta chain) sequence with its context. The junction had 2 bases not matched to a gene; V was cut back by 5 bases and J by 5 bases. Germline CDR1 reads SEHNR; CDR2 reads FQNEAQ (reference sequence). The CDR3 extends over 15 amino acids. The sample originates from a study of control samples from healthy donors and cancer patients. Sequenced by immunoSEQ multiplex PCR; TCRdb stores in-frame clones only, minus some. The sample includes 25,000 to 35,000 clones, 91% of them seen just once. This sequence was found in a man aged 45-65 years with lung cancer. This chain joins TRBV7-9 and TRBJ2-1; 14 bases fit TRBD2. Sample: PBMCs. DNA of the CDR3: TGTGCCAGCAGCCAGGGACTAGCGGGGGACAATGAGCAGTTCTTC. It translates to CASSQGLAGDNEQFF.